The rows below give T cell receptor beta chains drawn from one sample of a study of PD-1 blockade in classical Hodgkin lymphoma. Profiled with immunoSEQ multiplex PCR; TCRdb holds only in-frame clones, not every one. Of fewer than 25,000 clones in the sample, under 80% were seen once. The sample in question was peripheral blood mononuclear cells (PBMCs), obtained at baseline. Receptors originate from a human donor with classical Hodgkin lymphoma. Each CDR3 is given with its conserved first and last residue. D genes are given only for firm matches. Expanded clones get a size class; other rows say once, few or many, or leave the size out.

TRBV7-2	-	once	TRBJ1-3	CASSLGGSAIYF	TGTGCCAGCAGCTTAGGAGGCTCCGCCATATATTTT
TRBV27	TRBD1	-	TRBJ1-2	CASSLTGGSYGYTF	TGTGCCAGCAGTTTAACAGGGGGCTCGTATGGCTACACCTTC
TRBV7-2	-	-	TRBJ1-1	CASSSAGTPNTEAFF	TGTGCCAGCAGCTCCGCCGGGACACCGAACACTGAAGCTTTCTTT
TRBV2	-	-	TRBJ2-1	CASSDARGTYNEQFF	TGTGCCAGCAGTGACGCCCGGGGGACCTACAATGAGCAGTTCTTC
TRBV30	-	-	TRBJ2-7	CAWADSYEQYF	TGTGCCTGGGCAGACTCCTACGAGCAGTACTTC
TRBV6-1	TRBD1	-	TRBJ1-1	CASSEDRRTEAFF	TGTGCCAGCAGTGAGGACAGGAGGACTGAAGCTTTCTTT
TRBV19	-	-	TRBJ1-5	CASEVGQSNQPQHF	TGTGCCAGTGAAGTGGGGCAGAGCAATCAGCCCCAGCATTTT
TRBV5-1	TRBD2	-	TRBJ2-3	CASSLDGGAASDTQYF	TGCGCCAGCAGCTTGGACGGGGGGGCGGCGTCAGATACGCAGTATTTT
TRBV29-1	TRBD2	-	TRBJ2-7	CSVEELAGGEEQYF	TGCAGCGTTGAGGAACTAGCGGGGGGTGAGGAGCAGTACTTC
TRBV5-6	TRBD2	-	TRBJ2-1	CASSHGLADYNEQFF	TGTGCCAGCAGCCATGGACTAGCGGATTACAATGAGCAGTTCTTC
TRBV4-3	-	-	TRBJ1-2	CASSQDQGFYDLYGYTF	TGCGCCAGCAGCCAAGATCAGGGGTTCTACGACCTCTATGGCTACACCTTC
TRBV21-1	-	-	TRBJ1-1	CASSFWTGFTEAFF	TGTGCCAGCAGCTTTTGGACAGGATTTACTGAAGCTTTCTTT
TRBV5-5	TRBD1	-	TRBJ1-3	CASSSGQGRNTIYF	TGTGCCAGCAGCTCGGGACAGGGCAGAAACACCATATATTTT
TRBV28	-	-	TRBJ1-5	CASSPIRAVNQPQHF	TGTGCCAGCAGCCCTATCCGGGCGGTAAATCAGCCCCAGCATTTT
TRBV6-5	-	-	TRBJ2-1	CASSYSDRYHNEQFF	TGTGCCAGCAGTTACAGTGACAGATATCACAATGAGCAGTTCTTC
TRBV4-3	-	few	TRBJ1-1	CASSQRPNIEENTEAFF	TGCGCCAGCAGCCAGAGACCGAACATAGAAGAGAACACTGAAGCTTTCTTT
TRBV6-1	-	few	TRBJ1-2	CASSRGPLYGYTF	TGTGCCAGCAGCCGCGGGCCCCTCTATGGCTACACCTTC
TRBV5-1	-	-	TRBJ2-1	CASSRAKGLNEQFF	TGCGCCAGCAGTAGGGCAAAAGGTTTAAATGAGCAGTTCTTC
TRBV10-3	TRBD1	-	TRBJ1-5	CAIRQGADQPQHF	TGTGCCATCCGACAGGGGGCGGATCAGCCCCAGCATTTT
TRBV10-3	TRBD1	-	TRBJ1-2	CAISETRQGPYPYGYTF	TGTGCCATCAGTGAGACCCGACAGGGCCCGTACCCCTATGGCTACACCTTC
TRBV7-6	-	once	TRBJ1-2	CASTMPGGSDYGYTF	TGTGCCAGCACCATGCCGGGGGGTTCGGACTATGGCTACACCTTC
TRBV5-1	-	-	TRBJ2-2	CASSLARPNTGELFF	TGCGCCAGCAGCTTGGCCCGACCTAACACCGGGGAGTTGTTTTTT
TRBV9	-	once	TRBJ2-1	CASSVEGGLYNEQFF	TGTGCCAGCAGCGTAGAAGGGGGACTCTACAATGAGCAGTTCTTC
TRBV11-3	TRBD1	-	TRBJ2-7	CASSLLRGQGSFDEQYF	TGTGCCAGCAGCTTATTACGGGGACAGGGGTCATTCGACGAGCAGTACTTC
TRBV4-3	TRBD1	-	TRBJ1-1	CASSQEFNRGTEAFF	TGCGCCAGCAGCCAAGAATTTAACAGGGGGACTGAAGCTTTCTTT
TRBV6-5	TRBD1	-	TRBJ2-5	CASTNWTGQETQYF	TGTGCCAGCACCAACTGGACAGGCCAAGAGACCCAGTACTTC
TRBV5-8	TRBD2	-	TRBJ2-1	CASSPGTTPYNEQFF	TGTGCCAGCAGCCCAGGGACTACCCCCTACAATGAGCAGTTCTTC
TRBV19	TRBD1	-	TRBJ1-3	CATTDRGSGNTIYF	TGTGCCACCACCGACAGGGGCTCTGGAAACACCATATATTTT
TRBV6-1	TRBD1	-	TRBJ1-6	CASSEPGQGYSPLHF	TGTGCCAGCAGTGAACCGGGACAGGGTTATTCACCCCTCCACTTT
TRBV7-3	-	-	TRBJ2-6	CASSSRVSGANVLTF	TGTGCCAGCAGCTCCAGGGTCTCTGGGGCCAACGTCCTGACTTTC
TRBV7-8	-	once	TRBJ1-2	CASSLGGPTSYGYTF	TGTGCCAGCAGCTTAGGGGGTCCAACCTCCTATGGCTACACCTTC
TRBV7-8	-	-	TRBJ2-2	CASSPSGLNYAGELFF	TGTGCCAGCAGCCCGTCGGGCCTCAACTATGCCGGGGAGCTGTTTTTT
TRBV28	TRBD1	-	TRBJ2-2	CASTLDRGVIGELFF	TGTGCCAGCACCCTCGACAGGGGTGTGATCGGGGAGCTGTTTTTT
TRBV11-3	-	-	TRBJ2-7	CASSTTGTSYEQYF	TGTGCCAGCTCCACAACCGGGACTTCCTACGAGCAGTACTTC
TRBV30	TRBD1	-	TRBJ1-6	CAFPTGPTTNSPLHF	TGTGCCTTCCCGACAGGGCCCACGACGAATTCACCCCTCCACTTT
TRBV27	-	-	TRBJ1-2	CASGLVGPYGYTF	TGTGCCAGCGGCTTAGTGGGGCCTTATGGCTACACCTTC
TRBV28	-	-	TRBJ2-5	CASSLYGRNLQETQYF	TGTGCCAGCAGTTTATATGGCAGGAACCTCCAAGAGACCCAGTACTTC
TRBV7-2	TRBD1	once	TRBJ1-1	CASIQGGNTEAFF	TGTGCCAGCATCCAGGGGGGGAACACTGAAGCTTTCTTT
TRBV5-5	-	-	TRBJ2-7	CASSLKGGEQYF	TGTGCCAGCAGCTTGAAGGGGGGCGAGCAGTACTTC
TRBV5-1	TRBD1	-	TRBJ2-2	CASSLQGSTGELFF	TGCGCCAGCAGCTTACAGGGGAGCACCGGGGAGCTGTTTTTT